These 13 T cell receptor beta chains originate from one sample sequenced in a study of shared clonotypes between healthy human individuals (dated by TCRdb to the early 2020s). Library method: the immunoSEQ multiplex PCR assay. Drawn from immuneACCESS, this table holds only the in-frame rearrangements with V and J called that TCRdb kept. Clones are partly lost; checked studies trace under half to an unresolved V gene and leave the rest unexplained. The table for this sample lists about 120,000 clones; 65% to 75% of them were counted only once. About 22% of the sample is held by the ten biggest clonotypes. The sequenced material came from memory CD8+ T cells sorted from blood. The cell subset or site label for this specimen denotes: CD45RO+ cells pooled with CCR7-negative TemRA cells. These receptors came from a woman in her thirties in good health.

The chain recombines TRBV29-1 with TRBJ2-7; D unresolved. Germline CDR1 SQVTM, CDR2 ANQGSEA. V was shortened by 7 bases and J by 2 bases, with 15 bases between the two germline ends. There are 13 residues in the CDR3. The CDR3: CSGVDMYTYEQYF. The CDR3 DNA is TGCAGCGGCGTTGATATGTATACCTACGAGCAGTACTTC.

The chain employs TRBV7-9 and TRBJ2-4, with 7 bases aligning to TRBD1. The germline V gene encodes CDR1 SEHNR and CDR2 FQNEAQ (reference sequence). The CDR3 is 17 amino acids. The junction had 14 bases not matched to a gene; V was cut back by 5 bases and J by 4 bases. The CDR3 region has the DNA TGTGCCAGCAGCCCGACAGGGCGCCCAACTTTTAAAAACATTCAGTACTTC. This encodes CASSPTGRPTFKNIQYF.

The chain joins TRBV28 to TRBJ2-1; D remains ambiguous. CDR1 and CDR2 (germline): MDHEN, SYDVKM. Between the trimmed V and J ends, which lost 0 bases and 5 bases, there was a span of 11 bases. The CDR3 spans 15 residues. The CDR3 loop reads CASSLWAPTDNEQFF. The CDR3 bases are TGTGCCAGCAGTTTATGGGCCCCTACCGACAATGAGCAGTTCTTC. The full variable domain, its missing parts supplied by reference TRBV28 and TRBJ2-1, is DVKVTQSSRYLVKRTGEKVFLECVQDMDHENMFWYRQDPGLGLRLIYFSYDVKMKEKGDIPEGYSVSREKKERFSLILESASTNQTSMYLCASSLWAPTDNEQFFGPGTRLTVL.

V usage is TRBV25-1 and J usage is TRBJ2-7, with 7 bases identical to TRBD1. The trim removed 3 bases at V and 0 bases at J, leaving 14 bases unmatched. Germline CDR1 MGHDK, CDR2 SYGVNS. The CDR3 is made up of 18 amino acids. CDR3: CASSDPDGARGSSYEQYF. CDR3 nucleotide sequence: TGTGCCAGCAGTGACCCAGACGGGGCCAGGGGGTCCTCCTACGAGCAGTACTTC.

This clone has only a few counts. This chain uses TRBV5-4 with TRBJ2-7; D is uncertain. V lost 3 bases and J 3 bases, leaving 10 bases between the germline ends. The CDR3 length is 13 residues. CDR1 and CDR2 from the germline V gene are SGHNT and YYREEE (reference sequence). In DNA, the CDR3 is TGTGCCAGCAGCTCTGGACGGAGCTACGAGCAGTACTTC. It encodes CASSSGRSYEQYF.

In DNA, the CDR3 is TGCGCCAGCAGCCTAGCGACGGTTAGCACAGATACGCAGTATTTT. Amino acid sequence: CASSLATVSTDTQYF. The chain uses TRBV5-1 and TRBJ2-3, with a tentative D call TRBD2 (6 bases). The germline V gene encodes CDR1 SGHRS and CDR2 YFSETQ. The CDR3 is made up of 15 amino acids. Deletions cut 4 bases from V and 0 bases from J, with 12 bases between.

The chain links TRBV27 to TRBJ2-7; D gene unclear. This CDR3 contains 13 residues. Germline V CDR1 and CDR2: MNHEY, SMNVEV (reference sequence). V was cut by 4 bases and J by 3 bases, with 10 bases left in between. Here the CDR3 reads CASSSSYDYEQYF. The CDR3 DNA reads TGTGCCAGCAGTTCCTCATACGACTACGAGCAGTACTTC.

The V gene is TRBV15, the J gene TRBJ1-1, with TRBD1 matching over 8 bases. Germline V lookup: CDR1 LNHNV, CDR2 YYDKDF (reference sequence). The CDR3 contains 15 residues. After removal of 0 bases from V and 11 bases from J, the junction contained 11 bases not matched to a gene. CDR3 sequence (DNA): TGTGCCACCAGCAGAGATGTAGACAGGGGCATGCGGGCTTTCTTT. This codes for CATSRDVDRGMRAFF.

In its sample, this clone was seen once. The CDR3 loop reads CASSPRLAGGDNEQFF. The CDR3 coding sequence is TGCGCCAGCAGCCCACGACTAGCGGGAGGGGACAATGAGCAGTTCTTC. This chain joins TRBV5-1 and TRBJ2-1, with TRBD2 identical over 14 bases. This CDR3 region has 16 residues. Germline CDR1 is SGHRS and CDR2 is YFSETQ. The V segment lost 4 bases and the J segment 5 bases; nucleotides outside the gene matches: 5.

This rearrangement joins TRBV19 to TRBJ2-7, with a weak D call TRBD1 (6 bases). The CDR3 runs 14 residues. CDR1 LNHDA and CDR2 SQIVND come from the germline V gene (reference sequence). The V and J ends lost 5 bases and 1 base respectively, with 12 bases between them. CDR3 nucleotide sequence: TGTGCCAGTAGTCCGGACAGACTATCCTACGAGCAGTACTTC. It specifies CASSPDRLSYEQYF.

V usage is TRBV6-1 and J usage is TRBJ2-1; D not certain. Germline V gene sequence: CDR1 MNHNS, CDR2 SASEGT. The CDR3 contains 14 residues. V dropped 5 bases and J dropped 7 bases, with 15 bases sitting between them. The CDR3 bases are TGTGCCAGCAGTTCCACCTTGACCCAAAATGAGCAGTTCTTC. Amino acids: CASSSTLTQNEQFF.

The chain uses TRBV7-9 and TRBJ2-7; TRBD1 agrees at 11 bases. CDR1 SEHNR and CDR2 FQNEAQ come from the germline V gene (reference sequence). The CDR3 consists of 15 residues. V lost 2 bases, J lost 2 bases, and 2 bases stayed unmatched. CDR3 protein: CASSLRTGGPYEQYF. Here the CDR3 DNA reads TGTGCCAGCAGCTTAAGGACAGGGGGCCCCTACGAGCAGTACTTC. The entire variable domain, with the rest obtained from reference TRBV7-9 and TRBJ2-7, is as follows: DTGVSQNPRHKITKRGQNVTFRCDPISEHNRLYWYRQTLGQGPEFLTYFQNEAQLEKSRLLSDRFSAERPKGSFSTLEIQRTEQGDSAMYLCASSLRTGGPYEQYFGPGTRLTVT.

This clone appeared a few times. The rearrangement joins TRBV19 to TRBJ2-7, with a weak D call TRBD1 (5 bases). The CDR3 totals 14 residues. Trimming cost V 6 bases and J 3 bases, with 15 bases left between them. In germline, CDR1 is LNHDA, CDR2 SQIVND (reference sequence). CDR3 coding DNA: TGTGCCAGTAGCCGAGGTCGCAGGGTCTACGAGCAGTACTTC. Protein: CASSRGRRVYEQYF.